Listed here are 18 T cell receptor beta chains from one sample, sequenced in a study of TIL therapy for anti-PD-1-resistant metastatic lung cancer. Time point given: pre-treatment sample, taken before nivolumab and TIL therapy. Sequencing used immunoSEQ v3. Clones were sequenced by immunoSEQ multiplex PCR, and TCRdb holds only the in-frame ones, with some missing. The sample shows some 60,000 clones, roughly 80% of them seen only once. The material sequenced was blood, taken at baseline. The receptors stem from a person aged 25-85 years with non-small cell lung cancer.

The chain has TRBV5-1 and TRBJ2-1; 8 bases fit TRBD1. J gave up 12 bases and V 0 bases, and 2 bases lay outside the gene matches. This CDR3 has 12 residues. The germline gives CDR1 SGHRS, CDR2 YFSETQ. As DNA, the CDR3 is TGCGCCAGCAGCTTGGTGGGGACAGGGCAGTTCTTC. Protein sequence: CASSLVGTGQFF.

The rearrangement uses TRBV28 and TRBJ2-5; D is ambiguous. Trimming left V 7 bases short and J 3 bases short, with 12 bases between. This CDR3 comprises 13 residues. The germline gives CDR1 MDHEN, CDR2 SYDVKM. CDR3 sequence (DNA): TGTGCCAGCACGCGGCCCTATGAAGAGACCCAGTACTTC. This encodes CASTRPYEETQYF. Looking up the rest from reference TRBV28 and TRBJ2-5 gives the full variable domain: DVKVTQSSRYLVKRTGEKVFLECVQDMDHENMFWYRQDPGLGLRLIYFSYDVKMKEKGDIPEGYSVSREKKERFSLILESASTNQTSMYLCASTRPYEETQYFGPGTRLLVL.

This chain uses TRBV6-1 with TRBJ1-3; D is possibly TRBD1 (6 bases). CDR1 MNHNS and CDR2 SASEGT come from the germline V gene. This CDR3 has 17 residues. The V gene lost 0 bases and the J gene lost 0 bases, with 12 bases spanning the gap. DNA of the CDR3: TGTGCCAGCAGTGAAGCATATCGGACAGCCTCTGGAAACACCATATATTTT. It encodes CASSEAYRTASGNTIYF.

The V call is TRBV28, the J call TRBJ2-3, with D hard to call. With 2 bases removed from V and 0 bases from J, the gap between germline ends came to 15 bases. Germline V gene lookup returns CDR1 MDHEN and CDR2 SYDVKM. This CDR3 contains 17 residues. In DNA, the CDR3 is TGTGCCAGCAGTTTACCCCTTAGGGCAACTAGCACAGATACGCAGTATTTT. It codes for CASSLPLRATSTDTQYF.

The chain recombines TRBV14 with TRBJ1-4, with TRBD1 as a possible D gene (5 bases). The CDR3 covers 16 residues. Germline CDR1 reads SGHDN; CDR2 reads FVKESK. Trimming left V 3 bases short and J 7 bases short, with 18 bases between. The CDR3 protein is CASSHAPRGRIEKLFF. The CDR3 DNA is TGTGCCAGCAGCCATGCGCCGAGGGGCCGGATTGAAAAACTGTTTTTT.

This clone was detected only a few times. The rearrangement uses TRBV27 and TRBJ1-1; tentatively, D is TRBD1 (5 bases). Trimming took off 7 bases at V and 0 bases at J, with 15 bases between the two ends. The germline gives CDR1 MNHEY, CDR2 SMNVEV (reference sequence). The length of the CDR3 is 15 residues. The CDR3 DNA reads TGTGCCAGCAATAAATGGGGGGGAATGAACACTGAAGCTTTCTTT. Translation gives CASNKWGGMNTEAFF.

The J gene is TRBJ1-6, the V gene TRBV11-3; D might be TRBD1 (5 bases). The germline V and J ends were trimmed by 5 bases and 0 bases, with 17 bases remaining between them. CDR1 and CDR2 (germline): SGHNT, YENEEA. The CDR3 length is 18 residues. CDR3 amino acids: CASSPGLSRGSYNSPLHF. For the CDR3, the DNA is TGTGCCAGCAGCCCGGGACTTTCTCGGGGCTCCTATAATTCACCCCTCCACTTT.

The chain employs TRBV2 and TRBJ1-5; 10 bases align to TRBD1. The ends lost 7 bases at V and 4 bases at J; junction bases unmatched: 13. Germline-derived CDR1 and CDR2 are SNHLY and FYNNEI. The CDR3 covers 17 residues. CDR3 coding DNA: TGTGCCAGCACTATCCTGGATCGGACAGGGGGGAATCAGCCCCAGCATTTT. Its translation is CASTILDRTGGNQPQHF.

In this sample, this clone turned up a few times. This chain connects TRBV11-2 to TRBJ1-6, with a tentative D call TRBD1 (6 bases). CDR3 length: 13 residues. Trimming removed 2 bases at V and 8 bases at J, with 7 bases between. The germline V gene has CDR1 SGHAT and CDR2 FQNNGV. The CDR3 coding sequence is TGTGCCAGCAGCTTACACAGGGATTCACCCCTCCACTTT. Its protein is CASSLHRDSPLHF.

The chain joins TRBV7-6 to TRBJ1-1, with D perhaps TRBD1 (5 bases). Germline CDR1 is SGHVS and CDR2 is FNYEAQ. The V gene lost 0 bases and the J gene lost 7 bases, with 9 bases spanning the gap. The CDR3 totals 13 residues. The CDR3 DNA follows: TGTGCCAGCAGCTTAGCGCGGGGGAATGAAGCTTTCTTT. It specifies CASSLARGNEAFF.

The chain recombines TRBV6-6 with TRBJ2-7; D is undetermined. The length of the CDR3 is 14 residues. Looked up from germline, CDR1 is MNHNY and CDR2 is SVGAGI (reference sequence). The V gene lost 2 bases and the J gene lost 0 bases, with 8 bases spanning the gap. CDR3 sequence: CASSYAQSSYEQYF. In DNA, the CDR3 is TGTGCCAGCAGTTACGCCCAGAGCTCCTACGAGCAGTACTTC.

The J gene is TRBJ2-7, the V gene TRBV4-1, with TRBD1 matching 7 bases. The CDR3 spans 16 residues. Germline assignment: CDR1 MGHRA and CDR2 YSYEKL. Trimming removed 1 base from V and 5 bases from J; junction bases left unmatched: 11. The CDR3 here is CASSQVDFWDSNEQYF. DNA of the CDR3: TGCGCCAGCAGCCAAGTGGACTTCTGGGACAGCAACGAGCAGTACTTC.

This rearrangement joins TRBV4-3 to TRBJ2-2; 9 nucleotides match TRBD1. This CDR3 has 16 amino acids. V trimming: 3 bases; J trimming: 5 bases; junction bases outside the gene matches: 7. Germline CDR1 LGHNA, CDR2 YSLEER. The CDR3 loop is CASSQVGQGGTGELFF. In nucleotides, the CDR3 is TGCGCCAGCAGCCAGGTGGGACAGGGAGGGACCGGGGAGCTGTTTTTT.

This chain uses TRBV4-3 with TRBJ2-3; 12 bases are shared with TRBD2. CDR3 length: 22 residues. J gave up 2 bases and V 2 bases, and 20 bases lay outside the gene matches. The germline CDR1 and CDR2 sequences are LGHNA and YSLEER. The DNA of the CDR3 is TGCGCCAGCAGCCAATTACCGAGGACTAGCGGGACCTCGAATCTTGCCACAGATACGCAGTATTTT. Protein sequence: CASSQLPRTSGTSNLATDTQYF.

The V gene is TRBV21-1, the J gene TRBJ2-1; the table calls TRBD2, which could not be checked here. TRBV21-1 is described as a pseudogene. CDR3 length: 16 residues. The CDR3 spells CASSTGLAGESNEQFF. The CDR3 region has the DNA TGTGCCAGCAGCACAGGACTAGCGGGAGAAAGCAATGAGCAGTTCTTC.

CDR3 sequence reads: CASSQEDQGIQDTQYF. As DNA, the CDR3 is TGCGCCAGCAGCCAAGAAGACCAGGGTATTCAAGATACGCAGTATTTT. The chain employs TRBV4-3 and TRBJ2-3; possible D gene TRBD1, 5 bases. This CDR3 has 16 residues. The germline V gene encodes CDR1 LGHNA and CDR2 YSLEER. The ends were cut back, 0 bases at V and 5 bases at J, with 15 bases in the middle.

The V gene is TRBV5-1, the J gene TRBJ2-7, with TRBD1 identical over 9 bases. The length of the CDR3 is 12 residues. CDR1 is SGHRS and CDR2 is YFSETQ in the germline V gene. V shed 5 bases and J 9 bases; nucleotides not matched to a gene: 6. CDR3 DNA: TGCGCCAGCAGATCGACAGGGGGGGTGCAGTACTTC. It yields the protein CASRSTGGVQYF. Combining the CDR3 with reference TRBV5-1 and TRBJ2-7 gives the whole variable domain KAGVTQTPRYLIKTRGQQVTLSCSPISGHRSVSWYQQTPGQGLQFLFEYFSETQRNKGNFPGRFSGRQFSNSRSEMNVSTLELGDSALYLCASRSTGGVQYFGPGTRLTVT.

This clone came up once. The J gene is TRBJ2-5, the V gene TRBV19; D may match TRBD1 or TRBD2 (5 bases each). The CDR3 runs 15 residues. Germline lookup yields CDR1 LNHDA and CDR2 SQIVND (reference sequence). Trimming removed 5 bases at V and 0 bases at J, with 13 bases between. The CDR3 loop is CASSEGPLYQETQYF. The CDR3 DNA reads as TGTGCCAGTAGTGAGGGACCCCTGTACCAAGAGACCCAGTACTTC.